This TCR beta chain emerged from a study of blood T cell repertoires in COVID-19. The germline gives CDR1 PRHDT, CDR2 FYEKMQ (reference sequence). J was trimmed by 7 bases and V by 7 bases; bases with no gene match: 15. The CDR3 sequence is 18 residues long. Repertoires were generated with immunoSEQ multiplex PCR, while TCRdb's copy carries only in-frame clones and drops some. Of roughly 520,000 clones detected, roughly 90% appear once; the ten largest clones hold over 1.5%. The specimen was PBMCs or T cells enriched from blood (not recorded which). The source of this sequence is a woman aged 40 to 50 who had recovered from COVID-19. The chain carries TRBV13 and TRBJ2-1, with 14 bases identical to TRBD2. In nucleotides, the CDR3 is TGTGCCAGCACCAAGCTATTCACGGGACTAGCGGGAGTGAATGAGCAGTTCTTC. This sequence encodes CASTKLFTGLAGVNEQFF.